The 27 T cell receptor beta chains in this list originate from one sample, sequenced in a study of cytotoxic CD8 clonotypes in ibrutinib-treated CLL. Produced via immunoSEQ multiplex PCR; TCRdb's table is partial and in-frame only. The table includes some 200,000 clones, more than 65% detected once. The sequencing used PBMCs, collected after 12 months of ibrutinib treatment. All receptors derive from a human donor with chronic lymphocytic leukemia.

This chain joins TRBV15 and TRBJ1-3; D remains unclear. The V gene's germline CDR1 is LNHNV and CDR2 YYDKDF (reference sequence). V gave up 3 bases and J gave up 4 bases, with 16 bases separating them. The CDR3 has 16 residues. CDR3 nucleotides: TGTGCCACCAGCAGCCCGGGCCGCACGGGAGGAAACACCATATATTTT. Protein: CATSSPGRTGGNTIYF.

This clone was observed at least ten times. The gene calls are TRBV7-3 and TRBJ2-3, with a weak D call TRBD2 (6 bases). The CDR3 has 16 amino acids. V lost 5 bases, J lost 6 bases, and 21 bases lay in between. Germline V lookup: CDR1 SGHTA, CDR2 FQGTGA. CDR3 residues: CASSPHSGAGGDTQYF. The CDR3 DNA follows: TGTGCCAGCAGCCCACACTCGGGAGCGGGTGGTGATACGCAGTATTTT.

The chain carries TRBV9 and TRBJ1-3; D not certain. The CDR3 contains 14 residues. Germline CDR1 is SGDLS and CDR2 is YYNGEE. Trimming pared 3 bases from V and 1 base from J, leaving 8 bases between. CDR3 amino acids: CASSGGGSGNTIYF. The CDR3 coding sequence is TGTGCCAGCAGCGGGGGAGGGTCTGGAAACACCATATATTTT.

The CDR3 sequence: CAWSVWRGLSHTIYF. The DNA of the CDR3 is TGTGCCTGGAGTGTATGGCGAGGCCTAAGCCACACCATATATTTT. This chain uses TRBV30 with TRBJ1-3; D gene unclear. Germline CDR1 GTSNPN, CDR2 SVGIG (reference sequence). Trimming cost V 0 bases and J 8 bases, with 17 bases left between them. The CDR3 is made up of 15 amino acids.

This chain uses TRBV2 with TRBJ2-2, with TRBD2 matching 7 bases. Trimming cost V 9 bases and J 3 bases; bases outside gene matches: 7. The CDR3 runs 14 residues. Germline lookup yields CDR1 SNHLY and CDR2 FYNNEI. The CDR3 DNA reads as TGTGCCAGTACTCGGGACTATGACACCGGGGAGCTGTTTTTT. Encoded protein: CASTRDYDTGELFF.

This clone showed up just once. The chain employs TRBV29-1 and TRBJ1-4; 9 positions match TRBD1. The V gene end was trimmed by 4 bases and the J gene end by 7 bases; junction bases not matched to a gene: 7. This CDR3 contains 14 residues. The germline V gene has CDR1 SQVTM and CDR2 ANQGSEA. The CDR3 sequence: CSVVPGQGGEKLFF. CDR3 in DNA: TGCAGCGTTGTCCCGGGACAGGGTGGTGAAAAACTGTTTTTT.

This clone has a single count. This chain uses TRBV9 with TRBJ1-4, with D tentatively TRBD1 (6 bases). Germline values: CDR1 SGDLS, CDR2 YYNGEE. Trimming removed 1 base at V and 3 bases at J, with 13 bases between. The CDR3 has 16 amino acids. This chain's CDR3 is CASSVFYRDSNEKLFF. In DNA, the CDR3 is TGTGCCAGCAGCGTATTCTACAGGGATTCTAATGAAAAACTGTTTTTT.

As for this clone: Only one base separates this from a far larger clonotype, so it likely reflects a read error. The rearrangement uses TRBV16 and TRBJ2-7; D gene ambiguous. From germline, CDR1 is KGHSY and CDR2 FQNENV. The CDR3 is 11 amino acids. V lost 2 bases to trimming and J lost 2 bases, with 1 base between them. CDR3 in amino acids: CASSQTYEQYF. CDR3 in DNA: TGTGCCAGCAGCCAAACCTACGAGCAGTACTTC.

This chain uses TRBV7-9 with TRBJ2-1; no clear D gene. Germline values: CDR1 SEHNR, CDR2 FQNEAQ (reference sequence). Trimming took 1 base from V and 9 from J, leaving 7 bases between them. This CDR3 has 12 amino acids. CDR3 nucleotides: TGTGCCAGCAGCTTAGTAGCTAGTGAGCAGTTCTTC. Encoded protein: CASSLVASEQFF.

This clone has ten or more counts. J is TRBJ1-2 and V is TRBV2; possibly TRBD1 for D (6 bases). Trimming took off 7 bases at V and 8 bases at J, with 14 bases between the two ends. Per the germline V gene, CDR1 is SNHLY and CDR2 is FYNNEI. This CDR3 spans 12 amino acids. The CDR3 coding sequence is TGTGCCAGCACGTCGGGGGGCCCCGGCTACACCTTC. This translates into CASTSGGPGYTF.

This clone was recorded a few times. The V and J genes are TRBV6-5 and TRBJ1-6; D is undetermined. Trimming shortened V by 9 bases and J by 13 bases, and 16 bases separated the two germline ends. In germline, CDR1 is MNHEY, CDR2 SVGAGI. The CDR3 is 12 amino acids. The chain's CDR3 is CARPTTSIPLHF. In DNA form, the CDR3 reads TGTGCCAGGCCGACTACCTCGATCCCCCTCCACTTT.

The sample holds a few counts of this clone. The genes are TRBV18 and TRBJ1-2; 8 bases fit TRBD1. The trim removed 5 bases at V and 1 base at J, leaving 3 bases unmatched. Germline lookup yields CDR1 KGHSH and CDR2 LQKENI. This CDR3 is built from 14 residues. Here the CDR3 reads CASSDRGVNYGYTF. The CDR3 region has the DNA TGTGCCAGCTCAGACAGGGGTGTTAACTATGGCTACACCTTC. Full variable domain (outside the CDR3, taken from reference TRBV18 and TRBJ1-2): NAGVMQNPRHLVRRRGQEARLRCSPMKGHSHVYWYRQLPEEGLKFMVYLQKENIIDESGMPKERFSAEFPKEGPSILRIQQVVRGDSAAYFCASSDRGVNYGYTFGSGTRLTVV.

This chain uses TRBV4-3 with TRBJ1-1; no firm D call. CDR1 and CDR2 (germline): LGHNA, YSLEER. This CDR3 spans 13 amino acids. V lost 0 bases and J 5 bases, leaving 7 bases between the germline ends. Here the CDR3 reads CASSQDWRTEAFF. CDR3 in DNA: TGCGCCAGCAGCCAAGATTGGCGGACTGAAGCTTTCTTT.

V and J are TRBV9 and TRBJ2-7; weak D call: TRBD1 (6 bases). V lost 0 bases, J lost 1 base, and 11 bases lay in between. This CDR3 comprises 15 residues. Germline V CDR1 and CDR2: SGDLS, YYNGEE. Here the CDR3 reads CASSVAGDGSYEQYF. The CDR3 DNA is TGTGCCAGCAGCGTAGCAGGGGACGGTTCCTACGAGCAGTACTTC.

The chain employs TRBV7-8 and TRBJ1-5, with D possibly TRBD1 on 5 matching bases. Deletions cut 6 bases from V and 9 bases from J, with 21 bases between. The CDR3 is made up of 15 amino acids. The germline gives CDR1 SGHVS, CDR2 FQNEAQ. This CDR3 is CASSFDGQLGMPQHF. Here the CDR3 DNA reads TGTGCCAGCAGTTTCGACGGACAACTGGGTATGCCCCAGCATTTT.

V is TRBV9 and J is TRBJ2-6; D not certain. The CDR3 totals 15 residues. Trimming cost V 4 bases and J 0 bases, with 8 bases left between them. The germline CDR1 and CDR2 sequences are SGDLS and YYNGEE. This CDR3 is CASSLVGSGANVLTF. The CDR3, as DNA: TGTGCCAGCAGCCTCGTTGGCTCTGGGGCCAACGTCCTGACTTTC.

Ten or more counts support this clone. The chain recombines TRBV6-5 with TRBJ1-1; D unresolved. Germline lookup yields CDR1 MNHEY and CDR2 SVGAGI. The V gene lost 2 bases and the J gene lost 1 base, with 5 bases spanning the gap. The CDR3 has 13 amino acids. This chain's CDR3 is CASSYEGNTEAFF. The DNA for the CDR3 is TGTGCCAGCAGTTACGAGGGGAACACTGAAGCTTTCTTT.

This CDR3 is CASSESTVAPEAFF. The CDR3 DNA reads as TGTGCCAGCAGCGAATCGACAGTGGCGCCTGAAGCTTTCTTT. The chain carries TRBV5-4 and TRBJ1-1; weak D call: TRBD1 (5 bases). The CDR3 totals 14 residues. The germline V gene encodes CDR1 SGHNT and CDR2 YYREEE (reference sequence). Trimming took off 4 bases at V and 6 bases at J, with 16 bases between the two ends.

This chain uses TRBV13 with TRBJ2-7; 9 nucleotides align to TRBD2. The junction had 8 bases not matched to a gene; V was cut back by 4 bases and J by 10 bases. Germline CDR1 reads PRHDT; CDR2 reads FYEKMQ (reference sequence). CDR3 length: 13 amino acids. The CDR3 sequence: CASSSGTSRFQYF. CDR3 nucleotide sequence: TGTGCCAGCAGCTCGGGGACTAGCCGATTTCAGTACTTC.

The CDR3 is CAWSAAWGYSGANVLTF. DNA for the CDR3: TGTGCCTGGAGTGCCGCTTGGGGATACTCTGGGGCCAACGTCCTGACTTTC. The V and J genes are TRBV30 and TRBJ2-6; no definite D call. Germline-derived CDR1 and CDR2 are GTSNPN and SVGIG (reference sequence). V was cut by 1 base and J by 0 bases, with 13 bases left in between. The CDR3 extends over 17 amino acids.

The V and J genes are TRBV7-9 and TRBJ2-1; unclear D gene. Germline assignment: CDR1 SEHNR and CDR2 FQNEAQ (reference sequence). Trimming left V 5 bases short and J 2 bases short, with 16 bases between. The CDR3 is 16 amino acids. The CDR3, as DNA: TGTGCCAGCAGCGAAGATAACGGCGGCCCCTACAATGAGCAGTTCTTC. Translated: CASSEDNGGPYNEQFF. The entire variable domain, with the rest obtained from reference TRBV7-9 and TRBJ2-1, is as follows: DTGVSQNPRHKITKRGQNVTFRCDPISEHNRLYWYRQTLGQGPEFLTYFQNEAQLEKSRLLSDRFSAERPKGSFSTLEIQRTEQGDSAMYLCASSEDNGGPYNEQFFGPGTRLTVL.

The chain has TRBV6-4 and TRBJ2-1; 14 bases are a match to TRBD2. J lost 6 bases, V lost 4 bases, and 5 bases had no gene match. Germline assignment: CDR1 MRHNA and CDR2 SNTAGT. This CDR3 region has 16 residues. CDR3 in amino acids: CASSGLAGGLSNEQFF. CDR3 DNA: TGTGCCAGCAGTGGACTAGCGGGAGGGTTAAGCAATGAGCAGTTCTTC.

The chain recombines TRBV9 with TRBJ2-7; maybe TRBD2 (6 bases). V lost 4 bases to trimming and J lost 4 bases, with 18 bases between them. This CDR3 contains 15 residues. From germline, CDR1 is SGDLS and CDR2 YYNGEE. Here the CDR3 DNA reads TGTGCCAGCAGCCCGCACACCGGGGGTGTTTACGAGCAGTACTTC. Encoded protein: CASSPHTGGVYEQYF.

In this sample, this clone turned up once. This rearrangement joins TRBV7-2 to TRBJ2-1; a possible D gene is TRBD1 (6 bases). The germline V gene encodes CDR1 SGHTA and CDR2 FQGNSA. This CDR3 is built from 14 residues. Trimming cost V 1 base and J 8 bases, with 12 bases left between them. The CDR3 reads CASSLDAGADEQFF. The CDR3 nucleotides are TGTGCCAGCAGCTTAGATGCAGGGGCAGATGAGCAGTTCTTC.

The V gene is TRBV2, the J gene TRBJ1-5; 8 bases align to TRBD1. Germline V lookup: CDR1 SNHLY, CDR2 FYNNEI. The CDR3 covers 18 residues. V shed 5 bases and J 7 bases; nucleotides not matched to a gene: 19. The CDR3 sequence is CASSPRSDRARQGQPQHF. The CDR3 DNA sequence: TGTGCCAGCAGTCCACGATCGGACAGGGCCAGACAGGGGCAGCCCCAGCATTTT. The variable domain in full, with the rest retrieved from reference TRBV2 and TRBJ1-5, is EPEVTQTPSHQVTQMGQEVILRCVPISNHLYFYWYRQILGQKVEFLVSFYNNEISEKSEIFDDQFSVERPDGSNFTLKIRSTKLEDSAMYFCASSPRSDRARQGQPQHFGDGTRLSIL.

This clone appeared a single time. This rearrangement joins TRBV11-2 to TRBJ2-3; 10 bases align to TRBD2. This CDR3 spans 16 amino acids. V lost 4 bases, J lost 4 bases, and 8 bases stayed unmatched. Germline V gives CDR1 SGHAT, CDR2 FQNNGV. The DNA for the CDR3 is TGTGCCAGCAGCTCCCGGACTAGCGGAGGCCCAGATACGCAGTATTTT. This translates into CASSSRTSGGPDTQYF.

The J gene is TRBJ2-7, the V gene TRBV6-4, with D possibly matching TRBD2 (5 bases). CDR3 length: 11 amino acids. Germline V gene sequence: CDR1 MRHNA, CDR2 SNTAGT. The V end was cut by 7 bases, the J end by 6 bases, with 10 bases between. This chain's CDR3 is CASTDLFEQYF. The CDR3 DNA reads as TGTGCCAGCACGGACTTGTTCGAGCAGTACTTC.